A selection of T cell receptor beta chains follows, all from one sample in a study of CXCR3-negative and CXCR3-positive naive CD8 T cells. No DNA is given; TCRdb re-called the 5' RACE reads and lists each CDR3 protein once. The sample features tens of thousands of distinct CDR3 sequences, with about 0.49% in its top ten. The sample was naive CXCR3+ CD8+ T cells from blood. These receptors came from a human donor in good health. Some clones in this sample may be carry-over from other donors' samples. Both conserved end residues are part of each CDR3.

J gene: TRBJ1-1
V gene: TRBV7-6
CDR3 length: 14
CDR3 protein: CASSSMDRAVQAFF

J gene: TRBJ2-5
V gene: TRBV18
CDR3 length: 15
CDR3 protein: CASSPDRYHQETQYF

J gene: TRBJ2-3
V gene: TRBV6-6
CDR3 length: 19
CDR3 protein: CASTIFVLGAGDGTDTQYF

J gene: TRBJ2-7
V gene: TRBV10-3
CDR3 length: 13
CDR3 protein: CAIRGDLTYEQYF

J gene: TRBJ1-2
V gene: TRBV12-3/TRBV12-4
CDR3 length: 16
CDR3 protein: CASSSDLRTGSYGYTF

J gene: TRBJ2-1
V gene: TRBV7-9
CDR3 length: 16
CDR3 protein: CASSHWTSGPYNEQFF

J gene: TRBJ2-7
V gene: TRBV7-2
CDR3 length: 15
CDR3 protein: CASSLSNYNSYEQYF

J gene: TRBJ1-1
V gene: TRBV14
CDR3 length: 13
CDR3 protein: CASSQGGCTEAFF

J gene: TRBJ2-5
V gene: TRBV6-1
CDR3 length: 16
CDR3 protein: CASSEGGVRVGETQYF

J gene: TRBJ2-1
V gene: TRBV3-1
CDR3 length: 15
CDR3 protein: CASSLPRETVNEQFF

J gene: TRBJ1-1
V gene: TRBV15
CDR3 length: 13
CDR3 protein: CATSRDALTEAFF

J gene: TRBJ2-7
V gene: TRBV7-9
CDR3 length: 15
CDR3 protein: CASSLGQGALLEQYF

J gene: TRBJ2-7
V gene: TRBV7-9
CDR3 length: 11
CDR3 protein: CASSYSQEQYF

J gene: TRBJ1-2
V gene: TRBV25-1
CDR3 length: 13
CDR3 protein: CASSEWGVYGYTF

J gene: TRBJ2-7
V gene: TRBV2
CDR3 length: 15
CDR3 protein: CASTRGLTDRYEQYF

J gene: TRBJ1-2
V gene: TRBV10-3
CDR3 length: 16
CDR3 protein: CAIRPGTGVVVEGYTF

J gene: TRBJ2-1
V gene: TRBV29-1
CDR3 length: 13
CDR3 protein: CSVSGSSYNEQFF

J gene: TRBJ2-4
V gene: TRBV5-1
CDR3 length: 22
CDR3 protein: CASSLSIVRTGSVGAAKNIQYF

J gene: TRBJ1-1
V gene: TRBV14
CDR3 length: 19
CDR3 protein: CASSQDLRNRNPMNTEAFF

J gene: TRBJ2-5
V gene: TRBV11-2
CDR3 length: 14
CDR3 protein: CASSLGTGQETQYF

J gene: TRBJ2-7
V gene: TRBV7-9
CDR3 length: 12
CDR3 protein: CASSLLENEQYF

J gene: TRBJ2-3
V gene: TRBV27
CDR3 length: 13
CDR3 protein: CASSFGGADTQYF

J gene: TRBJ2-1
V gene: TRBV7-9
CDR3 length: 15
CDR3 protein: CASSLGVVVGNEQFF

J gene: TRBJ2-3
V gene: TRBV12-3/TRBV12-4
CDR3 length: 17
CDR3 protein: CASSSPAGQGGKDTQYF

J gene: TRBJ2-3
V gene: TRBV7-3
CDR3 length: 13
CDR3 protein: CASSPQGTDTQYF

J gene: TRBJ2-3
V gene: TRBV2
CDR3 length: 14
CDR3 protein: CARVDRGNTDTQYF

J gene: TRBJ2-5
V gene: TRBV12-3/TRBV12-4
CDR3 length: 17
CDR3 protein: CASSYLLRGGGQETQYF

J gene: TRBJ2-1
V gene: TRBV10-3
CDR3 length: 14
CDR3 protein: CATTPAGPFNEQFF

J gene: TRBJ2-3
V gene: TRBV18
CDR3 length: 15
CDR3 protein: CASSPGTISTDTQYF

J gene: TRBJ1-1
V gene: TRBV25-1
CDR3 length: 14
CDR3 protein: CASSVGLRNTEAFF

J gene: TRBJ2-3
V gene: TRBV29-1
CDR3 length: 14
CDR3 protein: CSAQGGSLGDTQYF

J gene: TRBJ2-2
V gene: TRBV6-2/TRBV6-3
CDR3 length: 15
CDR3 protein: CASSVLAANTGELFF

J gene: TRBJ1-5
V gene: TRBV18
CDR3 length: 14
CDR3 protein: CASSSGLSNQPQHF

J gene: TRBJ2-4
V gene: TRBV4-3
CDR3 length: 14
CDR3 protein: CASSLGGGENIQYF

J gene: TRBJ2-7
V gene: TRBV7-9
CDR3 length: 14
CDR3 protein: CASNLQGPSYEQYF

J gene: TRBJ1-2
V gene: TRBV30
CDR3 length: 13
CDR3 protein: CAWLGQENYGYTF

J gene: TRBJ1-1
V gene: TRBV10-2
CDR3 length: 14
CDR3 protein: CASSYGGYSTEAFF

J gene: TRBJ2-7
V gene: TRBV29-1
CDR3 length: 13
CDR3 protein: CSVRDTLFGEQYF

J gene: TRBJ2-3
V gene: TRBV10-3
CDR3 length: 15
CDR3 protein: CAISEPDSSTDTQYF

J gene: TRBJ2-7
V gene: TRBV6-2/TRBV6-3
CDR3 length: 15
CDR3 protein: CASSPGTSGGHEQYF

J gene: TRBJ2-3
V gene: TRBV27
CDR3 length: 15
CDR3 protein: CASSPTGFETDTQYF

J gene: TRBJ2-6
V gene: TRBV4-3
CDR3 length: 17
CDR3 protein: CASSQDGSFSGANVLTF

J gene: TRBJ2-7
V gene: TRBV15
CDR3 length: 14
CDR3 protein: CATSRVGEIYEQYF

J gene: TRBJ2-7
V gene: TRBV29-1
CDR3 length: 11
CDR3 protein: CSVESEDEQYF

J gene: TRBJ2-7
V gene: TRBV27
CDR3 length: 13
CDR3 protein: CASRHRGSYEQYF

J gene: TRBJ2-3
V gene: TRBV11-2
CDR3 length: 15
CDR3 protein: CASSLTSGGADTQYF

J gene: TRBJ2-3
V gene: TRBV28
CDR3 length: 15
CDR3 protein: CASSGRDTDTDTQYF

J gene: TRBJ2-5
V gene: TRBV7-9
CDR3 length: 12
CDR3 protein: CASADRNETQYF

J gene: TRBJ2-2
V gene: TRBV7-9
CDR3 length: 11
CDR3 protein: CASSFPGELFF

J gene: TRBJ2-7
V gene: TRBV5-1
CDR3 length: 15
CDR3 protein: CASSLDRDRVYEQYF

J gene: TRBJ1-5
V gene: TRBV20-1
CDR3 length: 14
CDR3 protein: CSVSGLEGNQPQHF

J gene: TRBJ2-1
V gene: TRBV6-5
CDR3 length: 15
CDR3 protein: CASSTLAGEGNEQFF